The subject of this entry is one TCR beta chain. This entry belongs to a study of response to subunit inactivated influenza vaccine. TCRdb redid the calling of the RT-PCR reads with MiXCR, one entry per CDR3 protein. The sample yields some 540,000 distinct CDR3 sequences, roughly 23% seen once. Deletions cut 3 bases from V and 0 bases from J, with 9 bases between. The CDR3 runs 14 residues. The V gene's germline CDR1 is SGHRS and CDR2 YFSETQ. This same sample was also taken into another study, of T cells expressing NK-cell markers. From that paper: cDNA encoding TCR beta was synthesized via 5'RACE template switching incorporating UMIs. All TCR beta repertoires analysed originated from sorted CD3+CD56+NKG2C+, CD3+CD56+NKG2C- and CD3+CD56-NKG2C+ T cells.

The starting material was CD4+ T cells sorted from PBMCs, obtained about 11 days after vaccination. The V gene is TRBV5-1, the J gene TRBJ1-1; no firm D call. The sequence derives from a man aged 50 or older who received an inactivated influenza vaccine. CDR3 bases: TGCGCCAGCAGCTCGGCGATCGTGAACACTGAAGCTTTCTTT. It translates to CASSSAIVNTEAFF. The whole variable domain, filled in from reference TRBV5-1 and TRBJ1-1, reads KAGVTQTPRYLIKTRGQQVTLSCSPISGHRSVSWYQQTPGQGLQFLFEYFSETQRNKGNFPGRFSGRQFSNSRSEMNVSTLELGDSALYLCASSSAIVNTEAFFGQGTRLTVV.